This T cell receptor beta chain stems from a study of cytomegalovirus exposure and HLA in healthy donors. Overall study findings and caveats: The authors later linked a missense DCLRE1C variant to TCR beta V- and J-gene trimming.

Notes on this clone: Its cognate antigen is unknown.

This PCR relied on a set of 60 Vbeta primers and 13 Jbeta primers. Sequencing used immunoSEQ multiplex PCR; TCRdb keeps in-frame clones, though not all of them. The data show over 150,000 clones, 77% seen once. Sequencing used PBMCs. The receptor's source is a male donor in good health and CMV-seropositive.

CDR3 DNA sequence: TGCGCCAGCAGGGGCCAAGGCAGGGAGCAGTACTTC. The encoded protein is CASRGQGREQYF. The gene calls are TRBV5-1 and TRBJ2-7; D remains ambiguous. This CDR3 spans 12 amino acids. The germline V and J ends were trimmed by 5 bases and 7 bases, with 13 bases remaining between them. CDR1 SGHRS and CDR2 YFSETQ come from the germline V gene.